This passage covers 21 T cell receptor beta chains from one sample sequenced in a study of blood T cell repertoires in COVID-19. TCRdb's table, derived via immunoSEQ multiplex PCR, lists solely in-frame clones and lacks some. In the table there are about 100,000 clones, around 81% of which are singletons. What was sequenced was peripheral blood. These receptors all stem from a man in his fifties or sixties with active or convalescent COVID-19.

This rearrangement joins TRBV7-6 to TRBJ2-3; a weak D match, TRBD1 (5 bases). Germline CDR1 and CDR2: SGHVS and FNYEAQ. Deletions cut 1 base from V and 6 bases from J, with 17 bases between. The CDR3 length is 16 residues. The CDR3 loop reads CASSLGFGAPGDTQYF. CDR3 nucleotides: TGTGCCAGCAGCTTAGGGTTTGGGGCCCCAGGGGATACGCAGTATTTT.

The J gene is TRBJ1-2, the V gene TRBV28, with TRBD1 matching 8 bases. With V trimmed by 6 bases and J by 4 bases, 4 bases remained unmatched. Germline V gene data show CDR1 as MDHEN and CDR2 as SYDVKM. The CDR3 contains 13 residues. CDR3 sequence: CASSPTGGYGYTF. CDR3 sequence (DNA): TGTGCCAGCAGCCCCACAGGGGGCTATGGCTACACCTTC.

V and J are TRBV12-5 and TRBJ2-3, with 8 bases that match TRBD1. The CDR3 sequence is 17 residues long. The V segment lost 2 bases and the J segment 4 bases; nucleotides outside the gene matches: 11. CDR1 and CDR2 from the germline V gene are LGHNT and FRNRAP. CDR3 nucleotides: TGTGCTAGTGGTTTGCTTCGACAGGGGATATCTCCAGATACGCAGTATTTT. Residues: CASGLLRQGISPDTQYF.

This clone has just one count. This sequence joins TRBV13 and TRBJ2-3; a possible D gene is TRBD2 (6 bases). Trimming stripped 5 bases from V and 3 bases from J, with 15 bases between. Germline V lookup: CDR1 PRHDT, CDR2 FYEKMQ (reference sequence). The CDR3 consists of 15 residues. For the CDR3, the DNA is TGTGCCAGCAGCCCGAAAGAAGGGAGGACAGATACGCAGTATTTT. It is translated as CASSPKEGRTDTQYF.

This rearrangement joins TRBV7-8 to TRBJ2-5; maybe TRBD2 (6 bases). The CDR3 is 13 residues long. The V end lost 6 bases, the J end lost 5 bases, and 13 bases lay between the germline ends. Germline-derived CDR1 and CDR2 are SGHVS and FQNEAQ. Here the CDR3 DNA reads TGTGCCAGCAGATCGACTAGGACGGAGACCCAGTACTTC. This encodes CASRSTRTETQYF.

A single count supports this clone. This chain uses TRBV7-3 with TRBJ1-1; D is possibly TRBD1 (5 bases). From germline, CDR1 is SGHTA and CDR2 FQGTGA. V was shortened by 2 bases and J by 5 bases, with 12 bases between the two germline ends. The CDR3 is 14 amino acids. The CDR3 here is CASSLSAGKTEAFF. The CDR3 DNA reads TGTGCCAGCAGCTTATCGGCAGGGAAGACTGAAGCTTTCTTT.

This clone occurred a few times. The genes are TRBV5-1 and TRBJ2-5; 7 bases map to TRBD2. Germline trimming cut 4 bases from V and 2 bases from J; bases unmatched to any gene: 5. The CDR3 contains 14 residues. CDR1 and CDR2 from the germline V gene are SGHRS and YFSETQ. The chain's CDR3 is CASSRGTIQETQYF. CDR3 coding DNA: TGCGCCAGCAGCCGTGGGACTATACAAGAGACCCAGTACTTC.

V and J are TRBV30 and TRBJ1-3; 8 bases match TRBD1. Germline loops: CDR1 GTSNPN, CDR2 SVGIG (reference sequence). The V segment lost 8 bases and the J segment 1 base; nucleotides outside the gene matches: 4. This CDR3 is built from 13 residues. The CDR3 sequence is CARQGISGNTIYF. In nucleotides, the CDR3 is TGTGCCAGACAGGGGATTTCTGGAAACACCATATATTTT.

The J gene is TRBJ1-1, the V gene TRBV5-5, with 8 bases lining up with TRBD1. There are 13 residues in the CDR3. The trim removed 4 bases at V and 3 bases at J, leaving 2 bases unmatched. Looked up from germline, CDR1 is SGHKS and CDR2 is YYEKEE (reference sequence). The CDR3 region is CASSLTGDTEAFF. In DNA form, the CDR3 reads TGTGCCAGCAGCCTGACAGGGGACACTGAAGCTTTCTTT. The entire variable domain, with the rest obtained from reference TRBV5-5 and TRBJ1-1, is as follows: DAGVTQSPTHLIKTRGQQVTLRCSPISGHKSVSWYQQVLGQGPQFIFQYYEKEERGRGNFPDRFSARQFPNYSSELNVNALLLGDSALYLCASSLTGDTEAFFGQGTRLTVV.

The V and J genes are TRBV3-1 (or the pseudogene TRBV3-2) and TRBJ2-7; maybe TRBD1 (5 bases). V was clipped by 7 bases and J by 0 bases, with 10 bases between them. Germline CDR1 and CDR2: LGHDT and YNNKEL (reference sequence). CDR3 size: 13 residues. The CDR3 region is CASTSQASYEQYF. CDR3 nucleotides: TGTGCCAGCACCTCACAGGCCTCCTACGAGCAGTACTTC.

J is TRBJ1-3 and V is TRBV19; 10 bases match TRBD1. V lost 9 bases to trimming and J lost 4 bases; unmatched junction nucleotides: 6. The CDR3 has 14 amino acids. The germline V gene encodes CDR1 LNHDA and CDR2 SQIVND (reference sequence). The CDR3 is CASRRQGAGNTIYF. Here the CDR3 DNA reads TGTGCCAGCCGACGACAGGGGGCCGGAAACACCATATATTTT.

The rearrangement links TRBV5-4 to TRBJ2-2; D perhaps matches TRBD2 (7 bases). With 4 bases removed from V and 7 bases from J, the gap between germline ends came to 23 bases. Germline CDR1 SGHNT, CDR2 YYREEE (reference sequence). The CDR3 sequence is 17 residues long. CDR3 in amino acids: CASSQQGGRAGGGELFF. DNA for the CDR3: TGTGCCAGCAGCCAACAGGGTGGGAGGGCCGGTGGCGGGGAGCTGTTTTTT.

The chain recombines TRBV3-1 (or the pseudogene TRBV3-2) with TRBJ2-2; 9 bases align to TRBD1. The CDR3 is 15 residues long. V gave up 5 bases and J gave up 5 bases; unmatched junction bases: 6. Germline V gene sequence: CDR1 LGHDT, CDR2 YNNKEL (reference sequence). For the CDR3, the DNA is TGTGCCAGCAGCATCTTGACAGGGGGGACCGGGGAGCTGTTTTTT. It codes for CASSILTGGTGELFF.

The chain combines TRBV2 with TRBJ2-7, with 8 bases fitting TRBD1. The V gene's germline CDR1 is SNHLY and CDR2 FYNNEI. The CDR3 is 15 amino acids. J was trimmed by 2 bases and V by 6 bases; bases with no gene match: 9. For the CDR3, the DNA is TGTGCCAGCAGCCCGGACAGGGCACAAACCTACGAGCAGTACTTC. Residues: CASSPDRAQTYEQYF.

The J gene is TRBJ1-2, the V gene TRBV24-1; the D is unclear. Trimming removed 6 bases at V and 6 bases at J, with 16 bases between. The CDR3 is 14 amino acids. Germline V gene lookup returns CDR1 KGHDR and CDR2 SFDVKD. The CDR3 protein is CATSTREGWNGYTF. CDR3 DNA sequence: TGTGCCACCAGTACGCGGGAAGGCTGGAATGGCTACACCTTC.

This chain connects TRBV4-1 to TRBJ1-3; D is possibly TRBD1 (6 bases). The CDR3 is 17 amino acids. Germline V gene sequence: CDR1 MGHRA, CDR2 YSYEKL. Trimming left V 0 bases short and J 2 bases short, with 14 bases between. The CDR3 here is CASSQDWGLRAGNTIYF. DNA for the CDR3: TGCGCCAGCAGCCAAGATTGGGGGCTGAGGGCTGGAAACACCATATATTTT.

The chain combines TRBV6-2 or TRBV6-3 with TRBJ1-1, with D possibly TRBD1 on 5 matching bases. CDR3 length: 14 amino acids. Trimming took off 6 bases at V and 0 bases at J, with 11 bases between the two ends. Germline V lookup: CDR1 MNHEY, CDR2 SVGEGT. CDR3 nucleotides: TGTGCCAGCAGCTCGGGAGGGGTGAACACTGAAGCTTTCTTT. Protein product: CASSSGGVNTEAFF.

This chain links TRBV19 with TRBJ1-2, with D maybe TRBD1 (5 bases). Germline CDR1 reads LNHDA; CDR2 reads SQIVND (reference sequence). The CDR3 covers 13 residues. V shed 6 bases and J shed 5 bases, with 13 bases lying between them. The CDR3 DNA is TGTGCCAGTAGCTTGACAGCTGATTATGGCTACACCTTC. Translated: CASSLTADYGYTF.

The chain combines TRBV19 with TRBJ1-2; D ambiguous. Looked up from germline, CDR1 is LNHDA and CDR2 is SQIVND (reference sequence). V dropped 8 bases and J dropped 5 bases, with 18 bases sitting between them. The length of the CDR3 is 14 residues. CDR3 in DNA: TGTGCCAGTGGAACCCGGACGGAGGTTTATGGCTACACCTTC. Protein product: CASGTRTEVYGYTF.

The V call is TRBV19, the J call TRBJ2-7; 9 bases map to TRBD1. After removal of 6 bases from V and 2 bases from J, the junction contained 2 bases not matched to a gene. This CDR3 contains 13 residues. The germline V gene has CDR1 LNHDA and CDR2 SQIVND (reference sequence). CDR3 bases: TGTGCCAGTAGGGGGACAGGGACCTACGAGCAGTACTTC. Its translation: CASRGTGTYEQYF.

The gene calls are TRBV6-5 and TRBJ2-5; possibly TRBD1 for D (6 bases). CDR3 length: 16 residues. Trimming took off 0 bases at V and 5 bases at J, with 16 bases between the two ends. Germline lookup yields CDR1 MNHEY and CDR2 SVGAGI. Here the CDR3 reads CASSYSSYRVMETQYF. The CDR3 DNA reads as TGTGCCAGCAGTTACTCGTCGTACAGGGTAATGGAGACCCAGTACTTC.